This T cell receptor beta chain comes out of a study of CD8 T cells in ankylosing spondylitis. Trimming removed 4 bases from V and 4 bases from J; junction bases left unmatched: 10. The CDR3 extends over 15 amino acids. From germline, CDR1 is SGHRS and CDR2 YFSETQ. Quantitative molecular-barcoded 5'-RACE generated the TCR beta libraries. TCRdb ran MiXCR on the 5' RACE reads and lists one entry per CDR3 protein. The profile shows 150,000 or so distinct CDR3 sequences, about 32% of them singletons. The specimen sequenced was synovial fluid, either unsorted or a sorted T cell fraction (not recorded which). J is TRBJ1-2 and V is TRBV5-1, with 7 bases that match TRBD1. This sequence originates from a male donor with ankylosing spondylitis. CDR3 coding DNA: TGCGCCAGCAGCCCGAGACAGGGCCGGGGCTATGGCTACACCTTC. It specifies CASSPRQGRGYGYTF.